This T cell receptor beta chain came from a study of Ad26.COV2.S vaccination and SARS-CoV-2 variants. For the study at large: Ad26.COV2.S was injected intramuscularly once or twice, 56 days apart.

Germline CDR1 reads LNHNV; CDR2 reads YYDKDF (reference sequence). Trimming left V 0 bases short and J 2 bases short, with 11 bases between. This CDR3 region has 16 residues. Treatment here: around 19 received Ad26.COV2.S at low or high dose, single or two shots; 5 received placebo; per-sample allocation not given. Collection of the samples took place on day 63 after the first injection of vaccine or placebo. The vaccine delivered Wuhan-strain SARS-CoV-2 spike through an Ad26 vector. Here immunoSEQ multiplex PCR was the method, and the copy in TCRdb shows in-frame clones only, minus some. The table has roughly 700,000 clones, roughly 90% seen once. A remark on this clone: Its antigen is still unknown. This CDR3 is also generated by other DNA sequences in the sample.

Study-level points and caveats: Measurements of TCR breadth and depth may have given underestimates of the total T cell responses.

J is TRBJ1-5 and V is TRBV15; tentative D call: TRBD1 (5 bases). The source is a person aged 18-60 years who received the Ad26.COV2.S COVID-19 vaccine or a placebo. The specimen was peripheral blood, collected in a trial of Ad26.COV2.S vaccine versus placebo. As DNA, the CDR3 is TGTGCCACCAGCAGAGATGGGAGGGGCGGCAATCAGCCCCAGCATTTT. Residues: CATSRDGRGGNQPQHF.